The text below deals with one T cell receptor (beta chain). From germline, CDR1 is SNHLY and CDR2 FYNNEI. The CDR3 loop spans 16 amino acids. V lost 0 bases to trimming and J lost 5 bases; unmatched junction nucleotides: 6. Produced via immunoSEQ multiplex PCR; TCRdb's table is partial and in-frame only. This table holds around 90,000 clones, approximately 86% found once. The source of the sample is a study of T cell responses to AZD1222 COVID-19 vaccine. The sample consisted of peripheral blood, taken on day 0 of AZD1222 vaccination. The receptor was derived from an adult in good health. The chain is built from TRBV2 and TRBJ2-1; 8 positions match TRBD1. Here the CDR3 DNA reads TGTGCCAGCAGTGAAGCCCATGGGACAGGAGACAATGAGCAGTTCTTC. Its translation: CASSEAHGTGDNEQFF.